The subject of this entry is one T cell receptor beta chain. TCRdb's copy holds only in-frame clones and misses some; the assay was immunoSEQ multiplex PCR. The top ten hold about 7.4% of the sample, which has around 19,000 clones, approximately 91% seen once. The data belong to a study of blood T cell repertoires in COVID-19. Germline CDR1 reads LGHNT; CDR2 reads FRNRAP. Trimming cost V 0 bases and J 11 bases, with 20 bases left between them. The CDR3 has 16 amino acids. This chain uses TRBV12-5 with TRBJ2-1, with D possibly being TRBD1 (6 bases). The source is a man between 65 and 85 years old with active COVID-19. The sample taken for sequencing was peripheral blood. This CDR3 reads CASGLVTGQVRLKQFF. In DNA form, the CDR3 reads TGTGCTAGTGGTTTGGTAACAGGGCAGGTCCGATTAAAGCAGTTCTTC.